The 28 T cell receptor beta chains listed next were all sequenced from one sample in a study of blood T cells in healthy people across ages. Using a J-beta primer mix together with a sample-barcoded 5' primer, a second PCR was run for roughly 7 to 12 cycles. Each CDR3 protein is one row after TCRdb ran MiXCR on the 5' RACE reads. This sample has 1.5 million to 2 million distinct CDR3 sequences; around 42% occur once, and the top ten carry around 23%. The specimen sequenced was blood. Receptors were obtained from a human donor in good health.

The rearrangement uses TRBV7-9 and TRBJ2-4; D is unresolved. The J call could be wrong; TRBJ2-5 is a better fit for the DNA end. CDR1 is SEHNR and CDR2 is FQNEAQ in the germline V gene (reference sequence). The CDR3 spans 10 residues. CDR3 protein: CASRLRTQYF. CDR3 DNA sequence: TGTGCCAGCAGACTCCGGACCCAGTACTTC.

This clonotype has a single count. The chain employs TRBV7-2 and TRBJ2-3, with TRBD2 as a possible D gene (5 bases). There are 17 residues in the CDR3. V was clipped by 5 bases and J by 0 bases, with 18 bases between them. Germline V gene sequence: CDR1 SGHTA, CDR2 FQGNSA. Here the CDR3 reads CASSKVWRPGSTDTQYF. The CDR3 bases are TGTGCCAGCAGCAAAGTCTGGCGTCCGGGGAGCACAGATACGCAGTATTTT.

This sequence joins TRBV28 and TRBJ2-5; TRBD1 might be the D (6 bases). CDR3 length equals 14 residues. Per germline, CDR1 MDHEN and CDR2 SYDVKM. The V end lost 4 bases, the J end lost 3 bases, and 12 bases lay between the germline ends. The CDR3 nucleotides are TGTGCCAGCAGTTCCGGACAGACTGAAGAGACCCAGTACTTC. Protein: CASSSGQTEETQYF.

The genes are TRBV5-1 and TRBJ2-3, with D perhaps assigned TRBD1 or TRBD2 (5 bases each). The V gene's germline CDR1 is SGHRS and CDR2 YFSETQ. Trimming cost V 4 bases and J 4 bases, with 16 bases left between them. This CDR3 has 15 residues. The CDR3, as DNA: TGCGCCAGCAGCCCGGGACCCAAAAGCGCAGATACGCAGTATTTT. Its protein product is CASSPGPKSADTQYF.

V gene TRBV19 combines with J gene TRBJ1-2, with D hard to call. CDR1 and CDR2 (germline): LNHDA, SQIVND (reference sequence). Trimming left V 7 bases short and J 2 bases short, with 11 bases between. The CDR3 extends over 13 amino acids. CDR3 in amino acids: CASMEGTNYGYTF. The CDR3 DNA is TGTGCCAGTATGGAGGGAACGAACTATGGCTACACCTTC.

Only a few counts were recorded for this clonotype. The CDR3 spells CASSYTRDEKLFF. The CDR3 region has the DNA TGTGCCAGCAGTTATACGAGAGATGAAAAACTGTTTTTT. This sequence joins TRBV12-3 or TRBV12-4 and TRBJ1-4, with unresolved D. V was cut by 4 bases and J by 6 bases, with 9 bases left in between. The CDR3 is made up of 13 amino acids.

V and J are TRBV18 and TRBJ1-1; a weak D match, TRBD1 (5 bases). There are 16 residues in the CDR3. V gave up 3 bases and J gave up 4 bases, with 18 bases separating them. From germline, CDR1 is KGHSH and CDR2 LQKENI. This CDR3 is CASSPQGGWEPTEAFF. The DNA of the CDR3 is TGTGCCAGCTCACCCCAGGGTGGATGGGAACCCACTGAAGCTTTCTTT.

V gene TRBV4-1 combines with J gene TRBJ2-4, with 7 bases that match TRBD2. Trimming at V came to 0 bases and at J to 13 bases, leaving 24 bases not matched to a gene. CDR1 and CDR2 from the germline V gene are MGHRA and YSYEKL. The CDR3 spans 19 residues. CDR3: CASSQDEMGGTIPVNEQYF. In DNA form, the CDR3 reads TGCGCCAGCAGCCAAGATGAGATGGGGGGGACCATTCCAGTCAATGAGCAGTACTTC.

About this clonotype itself: The germline gene is not matched at one end of the junction; a read error may be the cause. V is TRBV12-3 or TRBV12-4 and J is TRBJ1-2, with 8 bases that match TRBD1. The CDR3 is made up of 16 amino acids. The CDR3 loop reads CANSLFPGGGNYGYTF. The CDR3, as DNA: TGTGCCAACAGTTTATTCCCAGGGGGCGGAAACTATGGCTACACCTTC.

The rearrangement links TRBV4-3 to TRBJ1-1, with 10 bases matching TRBD1. CDR1 LGHNA and CDR2 YSLEER come from the germline V gene. The CDR3 extends over 18 amino acids. V was clipped by 3 bases and J by 2 bases; unmatched bases: 12. The CDR3 coding sequence is TGCGCCAGCAGCCATGGCCCCGGGACAGGGGACTTTAACACTGAAGCTTTCTTT. This sequence encodes CASSHGPGTGDFNTEAFF.

The chain carries TRBV29-1 and TRBJ2-7; 10 bases agree with TRBD1. This CDR3 contains 16 residues. With V trimmed by 2 bases and J by 3 bases, 10 bases remained unmatched. Germline V CDR1 and CDR2: SQVTM, ANQGSEA. The CDR3 sequence is CSVETSDRGAVYEQYF. The CDR3 DNA reads as TGCAGCGTTGAAACCTCGGACAGGGGGGCCGTCTACGAGCAGTACTTC.

This clonotype was found a few times. V gene TRBV7-3 combines with J gene TRBJ1-2; D possibly corresponds to TRBD1 (6 bases). The CDR3 runs 15 residues. CDR1 SGHTA and CDR2 FQGTGA come from the germline V gene. V was cut by 5 bases and J by 6 bases, with 19 bases left in between. The CDR3, as DNA: TGTGCCAGCAGCGCACAACAGGGACGAAAGGATGGCTACACCTTC. Translating it yields CASSAQQGRKDGYTF.

This clonotype was recorded a few times. In DNA form, the CDR3 reads TGTGCCAGCAGCCCTGCGCTCCTTAGTGGCTACACCTTC. Its translation: CASSPALLSGYTF. The chain combines TRBV9 with TRBJ1-2; D unresolved. CDR1 and CDR2 (germline): SGDLS, YYNGEE. The V gene lost 4 bases and the J gene lost 7 bases, with 14 bases spanning the gap. The CDR3 covers 13 residues.

The sample holds a few counts of this clonotype. J is TRBJ1-4 and V is TRBV20-1; 8 nucleotides line up with TRBD1. Per the germline V gene, CDR1 is DFQATT and CDR2 is SNEGSKA (reference sequence). The CDR3 loop spans 14 amino acids. Losses at the gene ends were 3 bases for V and 1 base for J; bases not matched to a gene: 1. CDR3 sequence reads: CSARDRVTNEKLFF. The CDR3 region has the DNA TGCAGTGCTAGGGACAGGGTAACTAATGAAAAACTGTTTTTT.

The chain recombines TRBV4-3 with TRBJ2-3; the D is unclear. With 0 bases removed from V and 4 bases from J, the gap between germline ends came to 11 bases. Germline CDR1 reads LGHNA; CDR2 reads YSLEER. The CDR3 is 15 amino acids. The CDR3 sequence is CASSQESTDADTQYF. The CDR3 nucleotides are TGCGCCAGCAGCCAAGAGAGTACCGATGCAGATACGCAGTATTTT.

In this sample, this clonotype turned up many times. The chain's CDR3 is CSVVDRQAFF. The CDR3 DNA sequence: TGCAGCGTTGTGGACAGGCAAGCTTTCTTT. This chain joins TRBV29-1 and TRBJ1-1, with 7 bases lining up with TRBD1. This CDR3 region has 10 residues. After removal of 4 bases from V and 9 bases from J, the junction contained 2 bases not matched to a gene. The germline V gene encodes CDR1 SQVTM and CDR2 ANQGSEA.

This chain uses TRBV11-3 with TRBJ1-2; D not certain. V lost 5 bases and J lost 4, with 11 bases in between. The CDR3 runs 13 residues. Germline V gene data show CDR1 as SGHNT and CDR2 as YENEEA. CDR3 in amino acids: CASSHYFLYGYTF. CDR3 in DNA: TGTGCCAGCAGCCATTACTTTCTCTATGGCTACACCTTC.

This chain connects TRBV7-9 to TRBJ2-3, with 13 bases lining up with TRBD2. V shed 5 bases, J shed 5 bases, and the junction held 7 bases outside the gene matches. CDR3 length: 16 amino acids. CDR1 SEHNR and CDR2 FQNEAQ come from the germline V gene (reference sequence). CDR3: CASSPHRLAGGDTQYF. Here the CDR3 DNA reads TGTGCCAGCAGCCCTCACCGACTAGCGGGGGGAGATACGCAGTATTTT.

This clonotype has a handful of counts. The V and J genes are TRBV5-1 and TRBJ2-7, with D perhaps matching TRBD1 or TRBD2 (6 bases each). Germline V gene data show CDR1 as SGHRS and CDR2 as YFSETQ. The CDR3 runs to 19 residues. Trimming pared 0 bases from V and 6 bases from J, leaving 28 bases between. CDR3 sequence (DNA): TGCGCCAGCAGCTTGGAAGGCGGAGTGGGGTACAGGGACTTTGGCGAGCAGTACTTC. Its translation is CASSLEGGVGYRDFGEQYF.

This clonotype was observed a handful of times. This chain links TRBV7-6 with TRBJ2-7; D gene ambiguous. From germline, CDR1 is SGHVS and CDR2 FNYEAQ. Trimming pared 5 bases from V and 0 bases from J, leaving 8 bases between. The CDR3 is made up of 13 amino acids. The CDR3 bases are TGTGCCAGCAGCCCATGGAGCTCCTACGAGCAGTACTTC. It yields the protein CASSPWSSYEQYF.

V is TRBV7-2 and J is TRBJ2-5, with 9 bases that match TRBD2. The CDR3 loop spans 15 amino acids. The junction had 8 bases not matched to a gene; V was cut back by 4 bases and J by 5 bases. Germline CDR1 is SGHTA and CDR2 is FQGNSA. Here the CDR3 DNA reads TGTGCCAGCAGCTGGGGGGCTAGCGGGGTTGAGACCCAGTACTTC. It translates to CASSWGASGVETQYF.

The chain joins TRBV11-3 to TRBJ2-1, with D tentatively TRBD2 (6 bases). Looked up from germline, CDR1 is SGHNT and CDR2 is YENEEA. The germline V and J ends were trimmed by 2 bases and 5 bases, with 13 bases remaining between them. CDR3 size: 15 residues. The CDR3 DNA reads TGTGCCAGCAGCTTATTCCGCGGGGACCACAATGAGCAGTTCTTC. Amino acids: CASSLFRGDHNEQFF. The full variable domain, rest sourced from reference TRBV11-3 and TRBJ2-1, is EAGVVQSPRYKIIEKKQPVAFWCNPISGHNTLYWYLQNLGQGPELLIRYENEEAVDDSQLPKDRFSAERLKGVDSTLKIQPAELGDSAVYLCASSLFRGDHNEQFFGPGTRLTVL.

In this sample, this clonotype turned up a few times. The chain has TRBV6-1 and TRBJ2-7; 7 bases are shared with TRBD1. There are 14 residues in the CDR3. The germline V gene has CDR1 MNHNS and CDR2 SASEGT. The V and J ends lost 7 bases and 5 bases, in that order; junction bases with no gene match: 11. The CDR3 nucleotides are TGTGCCAGCACCCCGGACAGGACCTCAAACGAGCAGTACTTC. It yields the protein CASTPDRTSNEQYF.

This sequence joins TRBV11-1 and TRBJ1-1, with a tentative D call TRBD1 (5 bases). V shed 5 bases and J shed 5 bases, with 9 bases lying between them. The CDR3 has 12 amino acids. Germline V gives CDR1 SGHAT, CDR2 FQDESV (reference sequence). CDR3 sequence (DNA): TGTGCCAGCAGCATTGACAGAACTGAAGCTTTCTTT. This encodes CASSIDRTEAFF. Full variable domain (remainder filled in from reference TRBV11-1 and TRBJ1-1): EAEVAQSPRYKITEKSQAVAFWCDPISGHATLYWYRQILGQGPELLVQFQDESVVDDSQLPKDRFSAERLKGVDSTLKIQPAELGDSAMYLCASSIDRTEAFFGQGTRLTVV.

The chain uses TRBV10-3 and TRBJ1-1, with 7 nucleotides matching TRBD1. J was trimmed by 0 bases and V by 7 bases; bases with no gene match: 2. This CDR3 contains 13 residues. Germline assignment: CDR1 ENHRY and CDR2 SYGVKD. CDR3 region: CAITGQMNTEAFF. The CDR3 region has the DNA TGTGCCATCACGGGACAGATGAACACTGAAGCTTTCTTT.

This clonotype was seen repeatedly, ten times or more. The chain joins TRBV20-1 to TRBJ2-3; the D is unclear. Looked up from germline, CDR1 is DFQATT and CDR2 is SNEGSKA (reference sequence). Trimming stripped 1 base from V and 4 bases from J, with 12 bases between. The CDR3 sequence is 14 residues long. CDR3 protein: CSARVTPRADTQYF. Here the CDR3 DNA reads TGCAGTGCTAGAGTCACACCAAGGGCAGATACGCAGTATTTT.

This rearrangement joins TRBV20-1 to TRBJ2-5; 10 nucleotides match TRBD2. This CDR3 region has 14 residues. Germline V CDR1 and CDR2: DFQATT, SNEGSKA (reference sequence). Trimming removed 5 bases from V and 3 bases from J; junction bases left unmatched: 6. CDR3 sequence reads: CSALNLAGEETQYF. CDR3 sequence (DNA): TGCAGTGCTCTTAATCTAGCGGGGGAAGAGACCCAGTACTTC.

The J gene is TRBJ1-1, the V gene TRBV20-1; D is undetermined. Deletions cut 2 bases from V and 0 bases from J, with 7 bases between. From germline, CDR1 is DFQATT and CDR2 SNEGSKA (reference sequence). The CDR3 covers 13 residues. CDR3 sequence reads: CSARWQLNTEAFF. The CDR3 DNA sequence: TGCAGTGCTAGATGGCAGCTGAACACTGAAGCTTTCTTT.